This T cell receptor (beta chain) is from a study of vaccination effects on CD4 cells after COVID-19. Study results and caveats: The study found marked clonal contraction of infection- and vaccine-induced clones late after vaccination.

Expansion of antigen-specific CD4+ T cells with viral peptide pools was carried out by the ViraFEST assay before sequencing. Once cultured for around 11 days, the cells underwent separation to obtain CD4+ T cells. Vaccine administered to participants consisted of two doses of either BNT162b2 or mRNA-1273. The healthy vaccine recipients, who had no prior SARS-CoV-2 infection, showed negative nucleocapsid antibodies. At days 3 and 7, half of the medium was exchanged for IL-2 medium. Measured with immunoSEQ multiplex PCR; TCRdb has only the in-frame clones, and not every one. The sample shows about 48,000 clones, over 60% of them seen only once. On this clone: Its cognate antigen is unknown.

The CDR3 is made up of 15 amino acids. Trimming removed 2 bases from V and 4 bases from J, with 12 bases in between. In germline, CDR1 is SGHNT, CDR2 YYREEE (reference sequence). The sequence was obtained from a human donor who received a COVID-19 vaccine. Sequencing used CD4+ T cells from PBMCs cultured with HCoV-OC43 spike peptides, obtained after COVID-19 vaccination. Specified subset: HCoV-OC43 spike overlapping peptide pool stimulation. The J gene is TRBJ1-4, the V gene TRBV5-4; D might be TRBD1 (6 bases). The CDR3 nucleotides are TGTGCCAGCAGCTTAGCAGGGGCGGGTAATGAAAAACTGTTTTTT. Encoded protein: CASSLAGAGNEKLFF.